The rows below give T cell receptor beta chains drawn from one sample of a study of T cells in Graves' hyperthyroidism and ophthalmopathy. TCRdb reprocessed the multiplex PCR reads with MiXCR, giving one entry per CDR3 protein. The data show roughly 740,000 distinct CDR3 sequences, 16% seen once. Sequences were obtained from blood. The origin of the receptors is a man younger than 30 with Graves' hyperthyroidism. The CDR3 runs from the conserved cysteine through the conserved F or W. The D gene is left open where the match is weak. The listing skips clone size in some rows; elsewhere it reads once, few, many or a size class.

TRBJ1-4 | . | . | TRBV2 | TGTGCCAGCAGTAACCTTGACGGGTCGGGGCGCGAAAAACTGTTTTTT | CASSNLDGSGREKLFF
TRBJ2-7 | TRBD2 | . | TRBV4-1 | TGCGCCAGCAGTCAAGGTTACGGGAGGGCCCTCGGCGAGCAGTACTTC | CASSQGYGRALGEQYF
TRBJ2-3 | TRBD1 | many | TRBV7-9 | TGTGCCAGCAGCTTATCCGGGACAGGGGGCGGAGATACGCAGTATTTT | CASSLSGTGGGDTQYF
TRBJ2-2 | TRBD2 | few | TRBV13 | TGTGCCAGCAGCTTAGTGGGACTAGCTCCCAACACCGGGGAGCTGTTTTTT | CASSLVGLAPNTGELFF
TRBJ1-1 | . | many | TRBV28 | TGTGCCAGCATCGGGGACATGAACACTGAAGCTTTCTTT | CASIGDMNTEAFF
TRBJ1-1 | . | many | TRBV28 | TGTGCCAGCACGCCGGGGGCGGCTGAAGCTTTCTTT | CASTPGAAEAFF
TRBJ2-5 | . | few | TRBV28 | TGTGCCGGCAGTTCCCCGATATCTCGAGAGACCCAGTACTTC | CAGSSPISRETQYF
TRBJ1-6 | . | few | TRBV9 | TGTGCCAGCAGCGCGCGGGGAGGTCACCTCCACTTT | CASSARGGHLHF
TRBJ2-7 | . | many | TRBV27 | TGTGCCAGCAGTTCGGACAGCAGCTCCTACGAGCAGTACTTC | CASSSDSSSYEQYF
TRBJ2-2 | TRBD2 | few | TRBV19 | TGTGCCAGTAGTTCTGGAACTAGCGGGAGCACCGGGGAGCTGTTTTTT | CASSSGTSGSTGELFF
TRBJ1-6 | . | . | TRBV11-1 | TGTGCCAGCAGCCCTTTGCGGGAACGAGGCTCACCCCTCCACTTT | CASSPLRERGSPLHF
TRBJ2-3 | TRBD2 | . | TRBV9 | TGTGCCAGCAGCGTTCAAGCGGGAGGCGTAGATACGCAGTATTTT | CASSVQAGGVDTQYF
TRBJ2-2 | . | many | TRBV11-2 | TGTGCCAGCAGCTTTAGCCTAGCGAACACCGGGGAGCTGTTTTTT | CASSFSLANTGELFF
TRBJ2-2 | TRBD2 | few | TRBV6-1 | TGTGCCAGCAGTCCCTCACCGGGACTAGCGGGCACCGGGGAGCTGTTTTTT | CASSPSPGLAGTGELFF
TRBJ2-7 | . | many | TRBV27 | TGTGCCAGCAGTTTTAGAAAATTAAGCTCCTACGAGCAGTACTTC | CASSFRKLSSYEQYF
TRBJ2-7 | . | . | TRBV5-1 | TGCGCCAGCAGCTTGGCCAGTTACAATGAGCAGTACTTC | CASSLASYNEQYF
TRBJ1-1 | . | many | TRBV28 | TGTGCCAGCAGGGGGATACCGAACACTGAAGCTTTCTTT | CASRGIPNTEAFF
TRBJ2-3 | TRBD2 | . | TRBV19 | TGTGCCAGTAGTATTTCCCTAGCGGGAGTCGGTACAAATACGCAGTATTTT | CASSISLAGVGTNTQYF
TRBJ2-3 | . | . | TRBV19 | TGTGCCAGTAGTATTGGACTAAGCCAAGATACGCAGTATTTT | CASSIGLSQDTQYF
TRBJ1-6 | . | few | TRBV20-1 | TGCAGTGCCACGAAATACCAGGGCAGGAATTCACCCCTCCACTTT | CSATKYQGRNSPLHF
TRBJ1-5 | . | many | TRBV28 | TGTGCCAGCAGTTTAACGGGATTCAATCAGCCCCAGCATTTT | CASSLTGFNQPQHF
TRBJ2-3 | TRBD2 | . | TRBV2 | TGTGCCAGCGCGGGACTAGCGGTACCCACAGATACGCAGTATTTT | CASAGLAVPTDTQYF
TRBJ1-4 | . | . | TRBV3-1 | TGTGCCAGCAGCCAGCCCGGGACAAGAAATGAAAAACTGTTTTTT | CASSQPGTRNEKLFF
TRBJ2-2 | TRBD1 | many | TRBV30 | TGTGCCTGGAGCTTTACCAGGGGGCGCGGCGGGGAGCTGTTTTTT | CAWSFTRGRGGELFF
TRBJ2-3 | . | . | TRBV7-2 | TGTGCCAGCAGCTTAGCGATCTCTTCAGATACGCAGTATTTT | CASSLAISSDTQYF
TRBJ2-3 | . | few | TRBV28 | TGTGCCAGCAGTTGGACATGGAACTCAGGAAGCACAGATACGCAGTATTTT | CASSWTWNSGSTDTQYF
TRBJ2-3 | . | . | TRBV7-9 | TGTGCCAGCAGCTTCAGGGTGGGGACAGATACGCAGTATTTT | CASSFRVGTDTQYF
TRBJ2-7 | TRBD2 | few | TRBV27 | TGTGCCAGCAGTTTAGAGTGGGAGGGCCGAGCGAACGAGCAGTACTTC | CASSLEWEGRANEQYF
TRBJ1-1 | TRBD1 | . | TRBV7-9 | TGTGCCAGCAGCTTAGGGGGACAGCTTCACACTGAAGCTTTCTTT | CASSLGGQLHTEAFF
TRBJ2-5 | TRBD2 | . | TRBV7-8 | TGTGCCAGCAGCCAACTAGCGGGAGAGGCAGAGACCCAGTACTTC | CASSQLAGEAETQYF
TRBJ1-4 | . | . | TRBV20-1 | TGCAGTGCTAGGGGGACTCGTAATGAAAAACTGTTTTTT | CSARGTRNEKLFF
TRBJ1-6 | TRBD1 | few | TRBV28 | TGTGCCAGCAGTTCGGACAGGGGGGACCTACCGAATAATTCACCCCTCCACTTT | CASSSDRGDLPNNSPLHF
TRBJ1-1 | . | . | TRBV19 | TGTGCCAGTATCCAGGGCAGGGAGGACACTGAAGCTTTCTTT | CASIQGREDTEAFF
TRBJ2-7 | TRBD1 | few | TRBV30 | TGTGCCGGACACAGGGGGCTTGGTTACGAGCAGTACTTC | CAGHRGLGYEQYF
TRBJ2-7 | TRBD1 | many | TRBV7-9 | TGTGCCAGCAGCCTACCGGGACAGGGTGGGCACGAGCAGTACTTC | CASSLPGQGGHEQYF
TRBJ2-7 | . | few | TRBV27 | TGTGCCAGCAGTTTAAGGGGCACGGGACCCTACGAGCAGTACTTC | CASSLRGTGPYEQYF
TRBJ2-3 | . | . | TRBV12-3/TRBV12-4 | TGTGCCAGCAGGGGGGACGGATGGCAAGATACGCAGTATTTT | CASRGDGWQDTQYF
TRBJ1-4 | . | many | TRBV28 | TGTGCCAGCAGTTCGAGGACAGAAGATCTTAGCGAAAAACTGTTTTTT | CASSSRTEDLSEKLFF
TRBJ2-7 | . | few | TRBV28 | TGTGCCAGCAGTTTGAGCATCACCTACGAGCAGTACTTC | CASSLSITYEQYF
TRBJ2-3 | . | many | TRBV29-1 | TGCAGCGTTGACCGGGGACTTAGCACAGATACGCAGTATTTT | CSVDRGLSTDTQYF
TRBJ1-2 | . | few | TRBV15 | TGTGCCACCAGCAGTACAGGGCGTGAGGTGCATGGCTACACCTTC | CATSSTGREVHGYTF
TRBJ1-2 | . | many | TRBV6-1 | TGTGCCAGCAGTCAACGATCTACTAACTATGGCTACACCTTC | CASSQRSTNYGYTF
TRBJ2-5 | . | many | TRBV20-1 | TGCAGTGCTAGAGGCGGCTCAGCGGTCCAAGAGACCCAGTACTTC | CSARGGSAVQETQYF
TRBJ2-5 | . | few | TRBV13 | TGTGCCAGCAGCTTAGACGGTCAAGAGACCCAGTACTTC | CASSLDGQETQYF
TRBJ2-3 | . | few | TRBV5-5 | TGTGCCAGCAGCTTGGGTCCTGCTAAGGATACGCAGTATTTT | CASSLGPAKDTQYF
TRBJ2-7 | . | many | TRBV2 | TGTGCCAGCAGGAATGGCCAGGGTCTCTACGAGCAGTACTTC | CASRNGQGLYEQYF
TRBJ2-7 | . | . | TRBV7-2 | TGTGCCAGCAGCTTTCGCGAGACGGGCGCCTACGAGCAGTACTTC | CASSFRETGAYEQYF
TRBJ2-3 | TRBD2 | many | TRBV2 | TGTGCCAGCAGGCTAGCGGGCTACACAGATACGCAGTATTTT | CASRLAGYTDTQYF
TRBJ1-1 | . | many | TRBV5-1 | TGCGCCAGCAGCGGCCCGGCCGGGACTAACACTGAAGCTTTCTTT | CASSGPAGTNTEAFF
TRBJ1-4 | TRBD1 | few | TRBV5-4 | TGTGCCAGCAGCTCGACAGGGACTAATGAAAAACTGTTTTTT | CASSSTGTNEKLFF
TRBJ1-6 | . | . | TRBV28 | TGTGCCAGCAGTTTACGGGTACCAGTAGGTTCACCCCTCCACTTT | CASSLRVPVGSPLHF
TRBJ2-7 | . | many | TRBV20-1 | TGCAGTGGGCGCAGGGACTCCTACGAGCAGTACTTC | CSGRRDSYEQYF
TRBJ1-5 | . | . | TRBV6-9 | TGTGCCAGCAGTTACGAGGCCTCTAAAAGCAATCAGCCCCAGCATTTT | CASSYEASKSNQPQHF
TRBJ2-2 | TRBD2 | . | TRBV7-3 | TGTGCCAGCAGCTCCCATAGCGGGAGCGGTAACACCGGGGAGCTGTTTTTT | CASSSHSGSGNTGELFF